These 9 T cell receptor beta chains originate from one sample sequenced in a study of OX40 agonist ivuxolimab in advanced cancers. Libraries were prepared by immunoSEQ multiplex PCR; TCRdb keeps only in-frame clonotypes and omits some of them. The sample carries around 38,000 clones, about 81% recorded once. The input for sequencing was CD4+ or CD8+ T cells sorted from blood, taken in a trial of the OX40 agonist ivuxolimab. The receptors were gathered from an adult with an advanced solid tumor such as melanoma, head and neck, liver or kidney cancer.

This chain links TRBV30 with TRBJ1-1, with D hard to call. From germline, CDR1 is GTSNPN and CDR2 SVGIG (reference sequence). Trimming pared 2 bases from V and 5 bases from J, leaving 9 bases between. The CDR3 is made up of 12 amino acids. CDR3 protein: CAWSIGRTEAFF. For the CDR3, the DNA is TGTGCCTGGAGTATCGGTAGGACTGAAGCTTTCTTT.

The genes are TRBV6-1 and TRBJ2-5; D perhaps matches TRBD2 (5 bases). This CDR3 has 14 residues. Germline values: CDR1 MNHNS, CDR2 SASEGT. Trimming removed 3 bases from V and 1 base from J, with 9 bases in between. In DNA, the CDR3 is TGTGCCAGCAGTGAGGGTAGCGCCCAAGAGACCCAGTACTTC. This codes for CASSEGSAQETQYF.

This chain uses TRBV21-1 with TRBJ2-3; TRBD2, as called in the table, went unchecked against the DNA. TRBV21-1 has pseudogene status. CDR3 size: 14 residues. DNA for the CDR3: TGTGCCAGCACCACCGGAGGGAGCACAGATACGCAGTATTTT. Translation gives CASTTGGSTDTQYF.

The genes are TRBV10-3 and TRBJ1-5; D remains unclear. The CDR3 is made up of 14 amino acids. Germline assignment: CDR1 ENHRY and CDR2 SYGVKD. The V end lost 4 bases, the J end lost 2 bases, and 9 bases lay between the germline ends. CDR3 nucleotides: TGTGCCATCAGTGCTGACTTAGGCAATCAGCCCCAGCATTTT. It translates to CAISADLGNQPQHF.

V gene TRBV6-6 combines with J gene TRBJ2-6; 8 bases align to TRBD1. V lost 9 bases, J lost 1 base, and 8 bases stayed unmatched. Germline-derived CDR1 and CDR2 are MNHNY and SVGAGI (reference sequence). The CDR3 sequence is 16 residues long. Here the CDR3 DNA reads TGTGCCAGTGGACAGGGAATCCTGTCTGGGGCCAACGTCCTGACTTTC. Its translation: CASGQGILSGANVLTF.

The V call is TRBV5-4, the J call TRBJ1-1, with TRBD1 as a possible D gene (5 bases). Germline CDR1 SGHNT, CDR2 YYREEE (reference sequence). V was cut by 5 bases and J by 3 bases, with 11 bases left in between. This CDR3 has 13 residues. CDR3 protein: CASSGGGDTEAFF. The CDR3 nucleotides read TGTGCCAGCAGTGGGGGAGGGGACACTGAAGCTTTCTTT. Based on the CDR3 plus reference TRBV5-4 and TRBJ1-1, the full variable domain is ETGVTQSPTHLIKTRGQQVTLRCSSQSGHNTVSWYQQALGQGPQFIFQYYREEENGRGNFPPRFSGLQFPNYSSELNVNALELDDSALYLCASSGGGDTEAFFGQGTRLTVV.

The rearrangement joins TRBV5-6 to TRBJ2-2; D gene uncertain. Trimming left V 2 bases short and J 1 base short, with 12 bases between. This CDR3 has 16 amino acids. CDR1 and CDR2 from the germline V gene are SGHDT and YYEEEE. CDR3 residues: CASSFRVGMNTGELFF. CDR3 coding DNA: TGTGCCAGCAGCTTCCGGGTGGGCATGAACACCGGGGAGCTGTTTTTT.

The chain recombines TRBV6-1 with TRBJ2-3; possible D gene TRBD2, 5 bases. The CDR3 covers 15 residues. Trimming removed 5 bases from V and 0 bases from J, with 12 bases in between. Germline V gene sequence: CDR1 MNHNS, CDR2 SASEGT. CDR3 nucleotide sequence: TGTGCCAGCAGTTTACAAGGGAGCAGCACAGATACGCAGTATTTT. Residues: CASSLQGSSTDTQYF.

This chain uses TRBV19 with TRBJ1-6; a possible D gene is TRBD1 (6 bases). The germline CDR1 and CDR2 sequences are LNHDA and SQIVND (reference sequence). The CDR3 length is 16 residues. Trimming removed 8 bases from V and 0 bases from J, with 14 bases in between. The CDR3 loop reads CASVDRSSSYNSPLHF. CDR3 DNA sequence: TGTGCCAGTGTCGACAGGAGCAGCTCCTATAATTCACCCCTCCACTTT.